The source of this T cell receptor (beta chain) is a study of blood T cell repertoires in COVID-19 (TCRdb year 2020). Study-wide context: The collaborator samples originated in the United States, Italy and Spain and spanned the acute and convalescent phases of COVID-19. The prospective study material was composed of cDNA or gDNA derived from T cells, B-cell-depleted T cells, or PBMCs. The dataset comprised deeply sampled blood TCRbeta repertoires from subjects exposed to, actively infected with, or recovered from COVID-19. The repertoires were made available in a free public database intended to serve as a resource for research on the immune response to SARS-CoV-2. Samples were obtained from the ongoing ImmuneRACE study (first 160 participants) and from over 1,000 subjects provided by 6 global collaborators. Nearly every sample came with metadata listing a de-identified subject ID, COVID-19 status, age in years and sex. Where available, HLA class I and class II types were obtained from metadata supplied by the sample provider rather than from assay-based typing.

Trimming removed 2 bases from V and 0 bases from J; the gene matches leave 7 bases unexplained. In the germline V gene (reference sequence), CDR1 corresponds to GTSNPN and CDR2 to SVGIG. The CDR3 contains 16 residues, cysteine and phenylalanine counted. This entry keeps only the CDR3 DNA: 48 bases, framed from base 1. A remark on this clone: It has no known antigen specificity. Qualities for individual bases were not recorded, and no much larger clone is one base off.

Study-wide conclusions, independent of this receptor: Clinical and demographic metadata were provided uncurated, with the amount varying by source and participant.

TCRbeta CDR3 regions were amplified from genomic DNA by means of the immunoSEQ Assay, a bias-controlled multiplex PCR. Processing in the source paper ran as follows. Nucleated cell counts per sample were estimated from amplification of reference gene primers within the assay. To quantify the absolute abundance of each unique TCRbeta CDR3 rearrangement, sequence reads were collapsed and filtered. Productive Simpson clonality was computed per sample as the square root of Simpson's diversity index over productive rearrangements. TCRdb took over this immuneACCESS table, retaining in-frame rearrangements with V and J assigned. Such tables are incomplete; in checked studies, under half of the missing clones stem from an unresolved V gene, and the remainder is unexplained. V and J calls and clone size come straight from that table; D and trimming were deduced from the DNA. The sample profile shows about 150,000 clones; roughly 87% of them were found once. The leading ten clones occupy less than 4.5% of the sample.

Collaborating institutions collected whole blood in K2EDTA tubes following their own protocols. For TCRbeta analysis, collaborators shipped samples in one of three forms: frozen whole blood, isolated PBMCs, or DNA extracted from either of those sample types. What was sequenced was peripheral blood. The receptor comes from an older woman with active or convalescent COVID-19. The chain is encoded by TRBV30 joined to TRBJ1-5; the junction holds 7 bases that match TRBD1. The CDR3 in this case is CAWSTGTADSNQPQHF. The bases are TGTGCCTGGAGTACCGGGACAGCAGATAGCAATCAGCCCCAGCATTTT.